The rows below give T cell receptor beta chains drawn from one sample of a study of blood T cell repertoires in COVID-19. Data came from immunoSEQ multiplex PCR; TCRdb stores just in-frame clones and leaves some out. The sample shows approximately 49,000 clones, roughly 87% of them seen only once. Sequencing was carried out using peripheral blood. The receptors here all came from a man in his fifties with active COVID-19. Both conserved end residues are trimmed from each CDR3. Size is omitted from some rows. Given values are once, few, many or a class for expanded clones.

v_gene	abundance	j_gene	CDR3aa
TRBV29-1	NA	TRBJ2-1	SVSWTSGRGEQF
TRBV7-2	NA	TRBJ1-5	ASSLGTGGNQPQH
TRBV27	once	TRBJ2-3	ASSFGAGGDTQY
TRBV21-1	NA	TRBJ1-2	ASSKDRPSNGYT
TRBV14	NA	TRBJ1-2	ASSQDSHRARGYT
TRBV7-2	NA	TRBJ1-5	ASSQMVGGNQPQH
TRBV18	NA	TRBJ2-3	ASSRGQGARDTQY
TRBV5-5	once	TRBJ1-1	ASSRGTQNTEAF
TRBV29-1	NA	TRBJ1-5	SVGGTGERQPQH
TRBV7-9	NA	TRBJ2-3	ASSRLTSYTDTQY
TRBV5-1	NA	TRBJ1-2	ASRRDTNYGYT
TRBV3-1/TRBV3-2	NA	TRBJ2-3	ASSQPGQGWDTQY
TRBV23-1	NA	TRBJ2-4	ASSQGRVGSKNIQY
TRBV13	NA	TRBJ2-1	ASSFSGGMNEQF